The 28 T cell receptor beta chains listed next were all sequenced from one sample in a study of glioma-infiltrating T cells. Amplification of TCR alpha and beta CDR3 regions from RNA used iRepertoire nested multiplex PCR. Via MiXCR, TCRdb re-called the multiplex PCR reads, giving one row per CDR3 protein. The data show approximately 5,800 distinct CDR3 sequences, with roughly two fifths seen just once and approximately 24% held by the top ten. Sample: glioma tissue, nonneoplastic brain tissue, or PBMCs (not recorded which). Source of these receptors: a human donor with low-grade glioma or glioblastoma, undergoing nonglioma brain surgery, or in good health (not recorded which).

As to this clonotype: A much larger clone differs from this one at a single base, so this may be a read error. This chain uses TRBV12-3 or TRBV12-4 with TRBJ2-3, with D perhaps matching TRBD2 (5 bases). This CDR3 has 15 residues. CDR3 amino acids: CVSSLGRTNTDTQYF. The CDR3 DNA reads TGTGTCAGCAGTTTAGGGAGAACCAACACAGATACGCAGTATTTT.

To note about this clonotype: A much larger clone differs from this one at a single base, so this may be a read error. The chain carries TRBV4-1 and TRBJ1-2; D is uncertain. V was cut by 4 bases and J by 6 bases, with 15 bases left in between. CDR1 and CDR2 from the germline V gene are MGHRA and YSYEKL. The CDR3 loop spans 14 amino acids. CDR3 nucleotide sequence: TGCGCCAGCAGCCTCGATGAGAACGACCATGGCTACACCTTC. Translated: CASSLDENDHGYTF.

This clonotype is termed medium-sized (0.01 to 0.1%). This rearrangement joins TRBV20-1 to TRBJ1-4, with D possibly matching TRBD1 (6 bases). Trimming stripped 0 bases from V and 7 bases from J, with 15 bases between. The V gene's germline CDR1 is DFQATT and CDR2 SNEGSKA (reference sequence). The CDR3 is made up of 15 amino acids. DNA of the CDR3: TGCAGTGCTAGAGATAGGACCGGCAGGGGTGAAAAACTGTTTTTT. It specifies CSARDRTGRGEKLFF.

This clonotype was picked up a small number of times. This rearrangement joins TRBV9 to TRBJ1-6, with 8 bases that match TRBD1. CDR3 length: 14 residues. Germline V gene sequence: CDR1 SGDLS, CDR2 YYNGEE. Trimming took 4 bases from V and 9 from J; bases not matched to a gene: 6. CDR3 nucleotides: TGTGCCAGCAGCCCGGGACAGGTTTCTTCACCCCTCCACTTT. It specifies CASSPGQVSSPLHF.

This clonotype showed up just a few times. The genes are TRBV6-5 and TRBJ2-7; tentative D call: TRBD1 (6 bases). The CDR3 loop spans 15 amino acids. The V and J ends lost 5 bases and 2 bases respectively, with 16 bases between them. Germline CDR1 and CDR2: MNHEY and SVGAGI. Here the CDR3 reads CASSEASGAPYEQYF. CDR3 DNA: TGTGCCAGCAGTGAAGCTTCAGGGGCACCCTACGAGCAGTACTTC.

This clonotype is classed as medium-sized. The V gene is TRBV20-1, the J gene TRBJ2-1; 10 bases fit TRBD2. The CDR3 runs 15 residues. Trimming at V came to 0 bases and at J to 7 bases, leaving 6 bases not matched to a gene. CDR1 is DFQATT and CDR2 is SNEGSKA in the germline V gene (reference sequence). CDR3 protein: CSARDITSGKNEQFF. DNA for the CDR3: TGCAGTGCTAGAGATATCACTAGCGGGAAGAATGAGCAGTTCTTC.

The chain has TRBV2 and TRBJ2-7, with 12 bases identical to TRBD2. The junction had 7 bases not matched to a gene; V was cut back by 3 bases and J by 1 base. This CDR3 contains 17 residues. From germline, CDR1 is SNHLY and CDR2 FYNNEI. This CDR3 is CASSDELAGGLSYEQYF. CDR3 nucleotides: TGTGCCAGCAGTGATGAACTAGCGGGGGGCCTTTCCTACGAGCAGTACTTC.

The V call is TRBV20-1, the J call TRBJ2-1, with TRBD2 identical over 11 bases. The CDR3 sequence is 17 residues long. Losses at the gene ends were 6 bases for V and 3 bases for J; bases not matched to a gene: 13. CDR1 and CDR2 (germline): DFQATT, SNEGSKA (reference sequence). The CDR3 coding sequence is TGCAGTGCGCCTACCCAGGATGGGACTAGCGGCTACAATGAGCAGTTCTTC. This encodes CSAPTQDGTSGYNEQFF.

This clonotype was seen at least ten times. The chain employs TRBV29-1 and TRBJ2-1, with D unclear. V was trimmed by 4 bases and J by 4 bases, leaving 11 bases between them. CDR3 length equals 13 residues. The germline V gene encodes CDR1 SQVTM and CDR2 ANQGSEA. Here the CDR3 DNA reads TGCAGCGTTGTGTTGGCGGAGTACAATGAGCAGTTCTTC. Amino acid sequence: CSVVLAEYNEQFF.

With respect to this clonotype: A much larger clone differs by one base, so this may be a read error. The gene calls are TRBV19 and TRBJ1-2, with TRBD1 identical over 9 bases. CDR3 length: 13 amino acids. Germline V lookup: CDR1 LNHDA, CDR2 SQIVND (reference sequence). DNA of the CDR3: TGTGCCAGTAGTATGAGGGACAGGGCCCACGAGGCCTTC. Protein sequence: CASSMRDRAHEAF.

This clonotype occurred many times. V is TRBV12-3 or TRBV12-4 and J is TRBJ2-7; no clear D. Trimming stripped 5 bases from V and 1 base from J, with 12 bases between. The CDR3 length is 14 residues. CDR3 protein: CASSIQPDSYEQYF. The CDR3, as DNA: TGTGCCAGCAGTATTCAGCCCGATTCCTACGAGCAGTACTTC.

This clonotype showed up many times. V is TRBV5-1 and J is TRBJ2-3; D unclear. Germline V lookup: CDR1 SGHRS, CDR2 YFSETQ. Trimming shortened V by 0 bases and J by 4 bases, and 3 bases separated the two germline ends. The CDR3 totals 12 residues. DNA of the CDR3: TGCGCCAGCAGCTTGGAGGCAGATACGCAGTATTTT. This encodes CASSLEADTQYF.

The chain uses TRBV7-2 and TRBJ1-5; maybe TRBD1 (6 bases). CDR1 is SGHTA, CDR2 FQGNSA, per germline. The CDR3 is 15 amino acids. V dropped 7 bases and J dropped 4 bases, with 17 bases sitting between them. The CDR3 region has the DNA TGTGCCAGCACCTCCGGTACAGGGCGTAATCAGCCCCAGCATTTT. Translated, it gives CASTSGTGRNQPQHF.

This CDR3 is CASSLGAGDGYTF. CDR3 DNA sequence: TGTGCCAGCAGTCTCGGCGCGGGGGACGGCTACACCTTC. V gene TRBV2 combines with J gene TRBJ1-2, with a tentative D call TRBD1 (5 bases). V was clipped by 5 bases and J by 8 bases, with 15 bases between them. The CDR3 sequence is 13 residues long. CDR1 SNHLY and CDR2 FYNNEI come from the germline V gene. Based on the CDR3 plus reference TRBV2 and TRBJ1-2, the full variable domain is EPEVTQTPSHQVTQMGQEVILRCVPISNHLYFYWYRQILGQKVEFLVSFYNNEISEKSEIFDDQFSVERPDGSNFTLKIRSTKLEDSAMYFCASSLGAGDGYTFGSGTRLTVV.

This clonotype was recorded many times. V gene TRBV7-9 combines with J gene TRBJ1-2, with D unresolved. This CDR3 region has 13 residues. CDR1 and CDR2 (germline): SEHNR, FQNEAQ (reference sequence). Trimming shortened V by 3 bases and J by 8 bases, and 13 bases separated the two germline ends. The CDR3 spells CASSFPPSPGYTF. The CDR3, as DNA: TGTGCCAGCAGCTTCCCACCTAGCCCAGGCTACACCTTC.

Comments on this clonotype: The junction does not match germline at one end; this may be a read error. V gene TRBV30 combines with J gene TRBJ2-1, with D uncertain. Germline V gene data show CDR1 as GTSNPN and CDR2 as SVGIG (reference sequence). CDR3 length: 13 residues. The CDR3, as DNA: TGTACCTGGAGTGTGCTGGCCTACAATGAGCAGTTCTTC. This encodes CTWSVLAYNEQFF.

Worth noting for this clonotype: With a much larger clone just one base away, this may be a read error. A read error is likely, as this CDR3 ends without the conserved phenylalanine or tryptophan. The rearrangement uses TRBV5-1 and TRBJ1-1; D remains unclear. With 3 bases removed from V and 1 base from J, the gap between germline ends came to 10 bases. This CDR3 comprises 14 residues. Per germline, CDR1 SGHRS and CDR2 YFSETQ. The CDR3 nucleotides read TGCGCCAGCAGCTCCCAAGCGGGGAACACTGAAGCTTTCCTT. Its protein product is CASSSQAGNTEAFL.

By sample share, this clonotype is medium-sized. V usage is TRBV6-1 and J usage is TRBJ1-1; the match to TRBD1 covers 7 bases. The V gene's germline CDR1 is MNHNS and CDR2 SASEGT. The CDR3 is 14 amino acids. Trimming cost V 1 base and J 3 bases; bases outside gene matches: 2. In DNA, the CDR3 is TGTGCCAGCAGTGAAGAGGGACAGCACACTGAAGCTTTCTTT. Its translation: CASSEEGQHTEAFF.

This clonotype was recorded only once. This sequence joins TRBV27 and TRBJ1-1; TRBD1 might be the D (5 bases). CDR1 and CDR2 (germline): MNHEY, SMNVEV (reference sequence). The CDR3 runs to 15 residues. Trimming pared 5 bases from V and 2 bases from J, leaving 15 bases between. The CDR3 reads CASSPTPTVNTEAFF. CDR3 nucleotides: TGTGCCAGCAGTCCCACCCCGACAGTTAACACTGAAGCTTTCTTT.

About this clonotype: This may be a read error, as it is one base from a much larger clone. This chain links TRBV7-9 with TRBJ1-6, with D uncertain. The V end lost 4 bases, the J end lost 6 bases, and 13 bases lay between the germline ends. The CDR3 loop spans 15 amino acids. CDR1 SEHNR and CDR2 FQNEAQ come from the germline V gene (reference sequence). CDR3 loop: CASSSGRGGNSPLHF. CDR3 sequence (DNA): TGTGCCAGCAGCTCCGGGCGGGGAGGTAATTCACCCCTCCACTTT.

Judged by abundance, this clonotype is medium-sized (0.01 to 0.1%). The J gene is TRBJ1-6, the V gene TRBV20-1; D perhaps matches TRBD1 (5 bases). This CDR3 spans 12 amino acids. V was cut by 3 bases and J by 7 bases, with 7 bases left in between. Germline V gene sequence: CDR1 DFQATT, CDR2 SNEGSKA (reference sequence). The CDR3 nucleotides are TGCAGTGCTAGCGGGGGAAATTCACCCCTCCACTTT. Its translation is CSASGGNSPLHF.

There are a few counts of this clonotype. The chain is built from TRBV20-1 and TRBJ2-1, with TRBD2 matching over 13 bases. The CDR3 totals 15 residues. The germline V gene has CDR1 DFQATT and CDR2 SNEGSKA (reference sequence). The V and J ends lost 5 bases and 6 bases, in that order; junction bases with no gene match: 7. The CDR3 reads CSAEQGTSGTNEQFF. The CDR3 DNA sequence: TGCAGTGCTGAACAAGGGACTAGCGGGACCAATGAGCAGTTCTTC.

This clonotype was seen ten or more times. This chain connects TRBV2 to TRBJ1-5; TRBD1 matches 11 bases. The CDR3 is 15 amino acids. J lost 4 bases, V lost 7 bases, and 6 bases had no gene match. Germline assignment: CDR1 SNHLY and CDR2 FYNNEI. In nucleotides, the CDR3 is TGTGCCAGCACCCCGGGACAGGGGGAGAATCAGCCCCAGCATTTT. Amino acid sequence: CASTPGQGENQPQHF. The entire variable domain, with the rest obtained from reference TRBV2 and TRBJ1-5, is as follows: EPEVTQTPSHQVTQMGQEVILRCVPISNHLYFYWYRQILGQKVEFLVSFYNNEISEKSEIFDDQFSVERPDGSNFTLKIRSTKLEDSAMYFCASTPGQGENQPQHFGDGTRLSIL.

About this clonotype itself: Lacking the conserved final phenylalanine or tryptophan, this CDR3 likely reflects a read error. The rearrangement links TRBV20-1 to TRBJ2-7; D is perhaps TRBD1 (6 bases). V dropped 3 bases and J dropped 0 bases, with 12 bases sitting between them. Per the germline V gene, CDR1 is DFQATT and CDR2 is SNEGSKA (reference sequence). The CDR3 runs to 14 residues. The CDR3 region has the DNA TGCAGTGCTAGGTGGCAGGGGTACTCCTACGAGCAGTACCTC. It yields the protein CSARWQGYSYEQYL.

V usage is TRBV6-1 and J usage is TRBJ1-2; tentatively, D is TRBD1 (6 bases). V shed 1 base and J shed 4 bases, with 13 bases lying between them. From germline, CDR1 is MNHNS and CDR2 SASEGT. This CDR3 comprises 15 residues. The CDR3 region is CASSEEGGPTYGYTF. DNA of the CDR3: TGTGCCAGCAGTGAAGAGGGGGGACCAACCTATGGCTACACCTTC.

A note on this clonotype: A single base separates this from a much larger clone, so it may be a read error. The chain couples TRBV10-3 to TRBJ1-3; the D is unclear. The germline gives CDR1 ENHRY, CDR2 SYGVKD. The CDR3 totals 17 residues. As DNA, the CDR3 is TGTACCATCAGTGAGTCGGTGGCCCCTGGGCATGGAAACACCATATATTTT. Translation: CTISESVAPGHGNTIYF.

This chain connects TRBV29-1 to TRBJ2-3, with 8 bases aligning to TRBD2. CDR1 is SQVTM, CDR2 ANQGSEA, per germline. Trimming took 3 bases from V and 3 from J; bases not matched to a gene: 8. The CDR3 sequence is 15 residues long. For the CDR3, the DNA is TGCAGCGTTGATAATGGGTTAGCGGGAACAGATACGCAGTATTTT. It is translated as CSVDNGLAGTDTQYF.

This clonotype is judged large. The chain employs TRBV20-1 and TRBJ1-6; D unclear. The germline V and J ends were trimmed by 4 bases and 0 bases, with 13 bases remaining between them. Germline CDR1 and CDR2: DFQATT and SNEGSKA (reference sequence). This CDR3 has 16 residues. This chain's CDR3 is CSATKAPSSYNSPLHF. The CDR3 DNA is TGCAGTGCTACCAAGGCCCCGAGCTCCTATAATTCACCCCTCCACTTT.